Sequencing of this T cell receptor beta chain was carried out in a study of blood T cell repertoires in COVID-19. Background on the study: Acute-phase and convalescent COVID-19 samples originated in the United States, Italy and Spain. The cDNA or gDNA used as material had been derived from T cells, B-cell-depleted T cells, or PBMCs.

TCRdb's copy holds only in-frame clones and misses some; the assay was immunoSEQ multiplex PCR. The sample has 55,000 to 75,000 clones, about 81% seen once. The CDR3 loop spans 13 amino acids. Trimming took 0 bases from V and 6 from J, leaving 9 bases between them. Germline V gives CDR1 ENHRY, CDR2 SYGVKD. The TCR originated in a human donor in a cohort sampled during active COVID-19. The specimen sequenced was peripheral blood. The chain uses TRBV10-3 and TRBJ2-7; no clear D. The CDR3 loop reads CAISESPYGEQYF. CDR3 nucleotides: TGTGCCATCAGTGAGTCGCCGTACGGCGAGCAGTACTTC.